This T cell receptor (beta chain) comes out of a study of blood T cell repertoires in COVID-19. On the study more broadly: Acute-phase and convalescent COVID-19 samples originated in the United States, Italy and Spain.

This CDR3 is built from 14 residues. V shed 4 bases, J shed 1 base, and the junction held 2 bases outside the gene matches. The germline V gene has CDR1 SGHNT and CDR2 YYREEE (reference sequence). Authors' analysis steps: Estimation of nucleated cell counts relied on the amplification of reference gene primers. Data came from immunoSEQ multiplex PCR; TCRdb stores just in-frame clones and leaves some out. That table supplies the V and J calls and clone size; D and trimming were determined from the DNA. The repertoire holds about 230,000 clones, with over 80% as singletons. Source material: peripheral blood. The TCR was taken from a man aged 35 to 55 with acute or convalescent COVID-19. V gene TRBV5-4 combines with J gene TRBJ2-3; 8 positions match TRBD1. The CDR3 nucleotides read TGTGCCAGCAGCCCGGACAGGGGCACAGATACGCAGTATTTT. Translation gives CASSPDRGTDTQYF.